This TCR beta chain was sequenced in a study of blood T cells in healthy people across ages. Overall study findings and caveats: TCR beta diversity per million T cells fell roughly linearly with age. Bulk PBMC profiling left naive and antigen-experienced comparisons inconclusive.

Extraction yielded at least 5 micrograms of total RNA per sample. Comments on this clonotype: What it binds is unknown.

Next came a second PCR, run for about 7 to 12 cycles, which used a sample-barcoded 5' primer along with a J-beta primer mix. The authors tagged each cDNA molecule using a template-switch adaptor with 12 random nucleotides. TCRdb passed the 5' RACE reads through MiXCR, listing each CDR3 protein once. The table records under 2,000,000 distinct CDR3 sequences, roughly 49% of them present only once. Sequenced material: blood. The TCR originated in a woman between 40 and 55 years old in good health.

The CDR3 DNA reads as TGTGCCAGCAGTGGGGGACAGCCTGAGGCAGATACGCAGTATTTT. The encoded protein is CASSGGQPEADTQYF. The rearrangement joins TRBV25-1 to TRBJ2-3; 7 positions agree with TRBD1. Germline CDR1 and CDR2: MGHDK and SYGVNS. Trimming removed 4 bases from V and 4 bases from J; junction bases left unmatched: 8. The CDR3 has 15 amino acids.